Listed below are T cell receptor beta chains from one sample, sequenced in a study of cytomegalovirus exposure and HLA in healthy donors. Repertoires were generated with immunoSEQ multiplex PCR, while TCRdb's copy carries only in-frame clones and drops some. The sample lists around 94,000 clones; 65% to 85% were seen once. Sequencing was performed on PBMCs. These receptors all stem from a woman aged 60-75 years in good health and CMV-seropositive. The conserved cysteine and the conserved F or W are not part of the CDR3 here. Each record gives: D gene, V gene, clone size, J gene, CDR3 protein. D genes are given only for firm matches. Where a row states a size, it is once, few, many or the class of an expanded clone; other rows omit it.

D: TRBD1
V: TRBV4-1
size: NA
J: TRBJ1-3
CDR3: ASSQGPSQGGGNTIY

D: NA
V: TRBV2
size: many
J: TRBJ2-5
CDR3: ASVREETQY

D: TRBD1
V: TRBV30
size: NA
J: TRBJ1-4
CDR3: AWSGADRGRSGEKLF

D: NA
V: TRBV20-1
size: NA
J: TRBJ2-1
CDR3: SAPGDEQF

D: NA
V: TRBV5-4
size: NA
J: TRBJ1-1
CDR3: ASSAGGPKTNTEAF

D: TRBD1
V: TRBV5-1
size: NA
J: TRBJ1-4
CDR3: ASSRTGEGWLF

D: NA
V: TRBV23-1
size: NA
J: TRBJ2-2
CDR3: ASSQSWFAGTGELF

D: TRBD1
V: TRBV2
size: NA
J: TRBJ2-1
CDR3: ASTGQVIYNEQF

D: NA
V: TRBV19
size: NA
J: TRBJ1-1
CDR3: ASSIGTYTEAF

D: NA
V: TRBV13
size: few
J: TRBJ1-4
CDR3: ASAGAKGGVREKLF

D: NA
V: TRBV7-3
size: NA
J: TRBJ2-1
CDR3: ASSLCPPNKPWGVSCNEQF

D: TRBD2
V: TRBV2
size: NA
J: TRBJ2-1
CDR3: ASRATSGNYNEQF

D: TRBD1
V: TRBV6-4
size: NA
J: TRBJ2-2
CDR3: ASSLNHRGSGELF

D: NA
V: TRBV5-1
size: once
J: TRBJ2-3
CDR3: ASSSDTDTQY

D: NA
V: TRBV29-1
size: NA
J: TRBJ1-2
CDR3: SVELAGNYGYT

D: NA
V: TRBV7-9
size: NA
J: TRBJ2-6
CDR3: ASPADGANVLT

D: TRBD2
V: TRBV2
size: NA
J: TRBJ2-1
CDR3: ASTSGNYNEQF

D: NA
V: TRBV4-1
size: NA
J: TRBJ1-2
CDR3: ASSHTRTPNYGYT

D: NA
V: TRBV6-6
size: NA
J: TRBJ2-5
CDR3: ASSFRQQETQY

D: TRBD1
V: TRBV19
size: NA
J: TRBJ1-5
CDR3: ASTRQGWQPQH

D: TRBD1
V: TRBV10-3
size: NA
J: TRBJ2-7
CDR3: ACSRQGDVKY

D: NA
V: TRBV30
size: NA
J: TRBJ2-7
CDR3: AWSVVGAYEQY

D: NA
V: TRBV30
size: NA
J: TRBJ1-2
CDR3: AWSVGGSYT

D: NA
V: TRBV30
size: NA
J: TRBJ1-5
CDR3: AWSVRGSYQPQH

D: NA
V: TRBV28
size: NA
J: TRBJ1-5
CDR3: AGRQSKGDRAQH

D: TRBD2
V: TRBV27
size: once
J: TRBJ2-1
CDR3: ASSLRLAGSYNEQF

D: NA
V: TRBV11-2
size: NA
J: TRBJ1-2
CDR3: ASSLEGRADYGYT

D: NA
V: TRBV12-2
size: NA
J: TRBJ2-7
CDR3: ASRPNGVPSYEQY

D: TRBD1
V: TRBV6-6
size: few
J: TRBJ2-7
CDR3: ASSRGTGDLEQY

D: TRBD1
V: TRBV7-9
size: NA
J: TRBJ2-7
CDR3: ASRGQLYEQY

D: TRBD1
V: TRBV27
size: NA
J: TRBJ2-7
CDR3: ASRFRDRALFEQY

D: TRBD1
V: TRBV6-5
size: NA
J: TRBJ2-4
CDR3: ASSYRIQGAQNIQY

D: NA
V: TRBV10-2
size: few
J: TRBJ2-6
CDR3: ASSGQGTTSGANVLT

D: NA
V: TRBV20-1
size: once
J: TRBJ2-7
CDR3: SAAQGYEQY

D: TRBD2
V: TRBV9
size: NA
J: TRBJ2-3
CDR3: ASSVGLAGASTDTQY

D: NA
V: TRBV5-6
size: NA
J: TRBJ1-2
CDR3: ASSMDAIYGYT

D: NA
V: TRBV5-6
size: NA
J: TRBJ2-1
CDR3: ASMIRTGTQF

D: NA
V: TRBV6-1
size: NA
J: TRBJ1-2
CDR3: ASGRWGDYGYT

D: NA
V: TRBV6-1
size: few
J: TRBJ1-4
CDR3: ASSEASSPQVEKLF

D: TRBD1
V: TRBV27
size: NA
J: TRBJ2-7
CDR3: ASRRQGSYEQY

D: TRBD1
V: TRBV27
size: NA
J: TRBJ1-2
CDR3: ASSSLARNRGVDYGYT

D: TRBD2
V: TRBV29-1
size: NA
J: TRBJ2-3
CDR3: SVEDRGGVTQY

D: NA
V: TRBV5-1
size: NA
J: TRBJ1-3
CDR3: ASRTGGVGAIY

D: TRBD2
V: TRBV6-5
size: NA
J: TRBJ2-1
CDR3: ASSWGLAGNEQF

D: NA
V: TRBV30
size: NA
J: TRBJ2-6
CDR3: AWSRSGANVLT

D: NA
V: TRBV5-6
size: few
J: TRBJ1-1
CDR3: ASSLNRAEAF

D: NA
V: TRBV29-1
size: NA
J: TRBJ2-7
CDR3: SVEVPSGQLYEQY

D: NA
V: TRBV28
size: NA
J: TRBJ1-6
CDR3: ASSVGQNSPLH

D: TRBD2
V: TRBV7-9
size: NA
J: TRBJ2-7
CDR3: ASSLGLAGLEQY

D: TRBD1
V: TRBV18
size: NA
J: TRBJ2-7
CDR3: ASSRTGQKYEQY

D: NA
V: TRBV10-2
size: NA
J: TRBJ2-3
CDR3: ASSDWGQTDTQY

D: NA
V: TRBV4-2
size: NA
J: TRBJ2-5
CDR3: ASSRTTSAQETQY

D: TRBD2
V: TRBV29-1
size: few
J: TRBJ2-7
CDR3: SGTSGRKDEQY

D: NA
V: TRBV19
size: NA
J: TRBJ2-1
CDR3: ASSTAGGQF